These 14 T cell receptor beta chains share one sample of origin, sequenced in a study of technical replicates of blood from four donors. Repertoires were generated with immunoSEQ multiplex PCR, while TCRdb's copy carries only in-frame clones and drops some. Altogether more than 65,000 clones are present, roughly four fifths being singletons, with the ten largest covering approximately 3.5%. Sequencing used PBMCs. Every receptor here comes from a human donor in good health. Some clones in this sample may be carry-over from other donors' samples.

The V gene is TRBV7-9, the J gene TRBJ2-5, with TRBD1 as a possible D gene (6 bases). Trimming left V 5 bases short and J 4 bases short, with 14 bases between. The CDR3 contains 14 residues. Germline-derived CDR1 and CDR2 are SEHNR and FQNEAQ (reference sequence). The CDR3 nucleotides read TGTGCCAGCAGCCACGACGACAGGCGAGAGACCCAGTACTTC. Protein product: CASSHDDRRETQYF.

V gene TRBV27 combines with J gene TRBJ2-3; D possibly corresponds to TRBD1 (5 bases). The CDR3 runs to 14 residues. The V gene's germline CDR1 is MNHEY and CDR2 SMNVEV (reference sequence). Trimming removed 10 bases from V and 3 bases from J, with 17 bases in between. CDR3 loop: CANLKAGATDTQYF. CDR3 in DNA: TGTGCCAACCTGAAGGCTGGGGCGACAGATACGCAGTATTTT.

The CDR3 DNA sequence: TGTGCCAGCAGTTACTTCTCCGCGGCGGCTGGCTACACCTTC. Protein product: CASSYFSAAAGYTF. The chain carries TRBV6-5 and TRBJ1-2, with D unresolved. V lost 1 base and J lost 7, with 13 bases in between. Germline V lookup: CDR1 MNHEY, CDR2 SVGAGI. CDR3 size: 14 residues.

The chain recombines TRBV4-3 with TRBJ2-4; TRBD1 aligns across 7 bases. V lost 4 bases and J lost 4; bases outside the gene matches: 4. This CDR3 has 14 residues. Germline V gene data show CDR1 as LGHNA and CDR2 as YSLEER. The chain's CDR3 is CASSLTGQKNIQYF. The CDR3 DNA follows: TGCGCCAGCAGCCTTACGGGACAGAAAAACATTCAGTACTTC.

The J gene is TRBJ1-1, the V gene TRBV6-4, with no clear D. The length of the CDR3 is 13 residues. In germline, CDR1 is MRHNA, CDR2 SNTAGT. V was trimmed by 3 bases and J by 1 base, leaving 6 bases between them. The CDR3 sequence: CASSEAANTEAFF. In nucleotides, the CDR3 is TGTGCCAGCAGTGAAGCGGCGAACACTGAAGCTTTCTTT.

The chain links TRBV13 to TRBJ2-7; 12 bases match TRBD2. CDR3 size: 16 residues. Germline CDR1 reads PRHDT; CDR2 reads FYEKMQ (reference sequence). V was pared by 6 bases and J by 4 bases, with 10 bases of the junction left unmatched. The CDR3 region is CASSVPSGGARYEQYF. CDR3 in DNA: TGTGCCAGCAGTGTTCCTAGCGGGGGGGCCAGATACGAGCAGTACTTC.

The chain couples TRBV6-1 to TRBJ2-7; weak D call: TRBD1 (6 bases). Trimming cost V 2 bases and J 4 bases, with 6 bases left between them. This CDR3 has 12 residues. Germline CDR1 and CDR2: MNHNS and SASEGT. DNA of the CDR3: TGTGCCAGCAGTGAACAGGGGTACGAGCAGTACTTC. Translated, it gives CASSEQGYEQYF.

The CDR3 loop is CASRTGGARTEAFF. The CDR3 DNA sequence: TGTGCCAGTAGGACCGGGGGGGCTCGTACTGAAGCTTTCTTT. The rearrangement links TRBV19 to TRBJ1-1; D is possibly TRBD1 (6 bases). The CDR3 runs to 14 residues. Between the trimmed V and J ends, which lost 6 bases and 5 bases, there was a span of 16 bases. The germline gives CDR1 LNHDA, CDR2 SQIVND (reference sequence).

The chain employs TRBV13 and TRBJ2-2; D ambiguous. Germline CDR1 PRHDT, CDR2 FYEKMQ (reference sequence). V lost 1 base to trimming and J lost 0 bases, with 12 bases between them. The CDR3 loop spans 17 amino acids. The CDR3 loop is CASSLVFGGANTGELFF. The CDR3 bases are TGTGCCAGCAGCTTAGTCTTTGGTGGAGCGAACACCGGGGAGCTGTTTTTT.

This chain connects TRBV5-1 to TRBJ2-7, with D unresolved. The CDR3 totals 14 residues. Germline V lookup: CDR1 SGHRS, CDR2 YFSETQ. Trimming removed 4 bases at V and 5 bases at J, with 16 bases between. CDR3 DNA: TGCGCCAGCAGCACCTCCTGGGCGATCCACGAGCAGTACTTC. Translating gives CASSTSWAIHEQYF. Full variable domain (missing parts from reference TRBV5-1 and TRBJ2-7): KAGVTQTPRYLIKTRGQQVTLSCSPISGHRSVSWYQQTPGQGLQFLFEYFSETQRNKGNFPGRFSGRQFSNSRSEMNVSTLELGDSALYLCASSTSWAIHEQYFGPGTRLTVT.

The chain links TRBV19 to TRBJ2-2; 9 bases map to TRBD2. Germline V gene sequence: CDR1 LNHDA, CDR2 SQIVND (reference sequence). This CDR3 is built from 15 residues. The J segment lost 0 bases and the V segment lost 7 bases, leaving 3 bases of the junction unmatched. The CDR3 coding sequence is TGTGCCAGTAAAGGCGGGGGGGCGAACACCGGGGAGCTGTTTTTT. Its translation is CASKGGGANTGELFF.

This clone was recorded only once. The J gene is TRBJ2-7, the V gene TRBV4-3; D possibly corresponds to TRBD1 (6 bases). V shed 1 base and J shed 3 bases, with 13 bases lying between them. CDR3 length: 15 residues. Germline V gene sequence: CDR1 LGHNA, CDR2 YSLEER. The CDR3 bases are TGCGCCAGCAGCCAAGCCTCACAGGGCAGCTACGAGCAGTACTTC. Protein sequence: CASSQASQGSYEQYF.

This clone has just a few counts. The chain joins TRBV7-2 to TRBJ2-7, with a weak D call TRBD1 (5 bases). Per the germline V gene, CDR1 is SGHTA and CDR2 is FQGNSA. The CDR3 consists of 13 residues. V was clipped by 5 bases and J by 1 base, with 9 bases between them. The CDR3 DNA reads TGTGCCAGCAGCCAGGGCAGATCCTACGAGCAGTACTTC. Translated, it gives CASSQGRSYEQYF.

This chain connects TRBV5-4 to TRBJ2-3; D is ambiguous. Germline-derived CDR1 and CDR2 are SGHNT and YYREEE (reference sequence). The CDR3 is 12 amino acids. V gave up 4 bases and J gave up 3 bases, with 6 bases separating them. The CDR3 is CASSQFTDTQYF. As DNA, the CDR3 is TGTGCCAGCAGCCAGTTTACAGATACGCAGTATTTT.